The 26 T cell receptor beta chains presented below share a single source sample, sequenced in a study of cytomegalovirus exposure and HLA in healthy donors. Use of 60 Vbeta and 13 Jbeta primers characterized the PCR. The data were produced by immunoSEQ multiplex PCR, yet TCRdb's version contains in-frame clones alone and is incomplete. This sample has under 130,000 clones, with around 70% found just once. The sample consisted of PBMCs. These receptor sequences come from a man aged 30 to 39 in good health and CMV-seronegative.

The V call is TRBV11-2, the J call TRBJ1-1; TRBD1 might be the D (5 bases). The CDR3 covers 14 residues. Germline V gene lookup returns CDR1 SGHAT and CDR2 FQNNGV. V was clipped by 5 bases and J by 8 bases, with 18 bases between them. CDR3 coding DNA: TGTGCCAGCAGCCCGGATTTAGGGGCTGAGGAAGCTTTCTTT. Translation: CASSPDLGAEEAFF. Supplemented by reference TRBV11-2 and TRBJ1-1, the full variable domain reads EAGVAQSPRYKIIEKRQSVAFWCNPISGHATLYWYQQILGQGPKLLIQFQNNGVVDDSQLPKDRFSAERLKGVDSTLKIQPAKLEDSAVYLCASSPDLGAEEAFFGQGTRLTVV.

With regard to this clone: A junction boundary mismatches the germline segment, possibly from a read error. The chain uses TRBV15 and TRBJ1-2, with D uncertain. Per the germline V gene, CDR1 is LNHNV and CDR2 is YYDKDF (reference sequence). This CDR3 region has 14 residues. The CDR3 DNA is TGTGCCACCAGCAGAGATCTGACTGCTTATGCCTACACCTTC. Encoded protein: CATSRDLTAYAYTF.

The V call is TRBV28, the J call TRBJ1-5; the D is unclear. Germline V CDR1 and CDR2: MDHEN, SYDVKM. This CDR3 has 15 residues. V was cut by 4 bases and J by 5 bases, with 15 bases left in between. DNA of the CDR3: TGTGCCAGCAGTTCCTCCGTGGGAGGGTATCAGCCCCAGCATTTT. Protein sequence: CASSSSVGGYQPQHF.

In its sample, this clone was seen a few times. The genes are TRBV15 and TRBJ1-1; 7 bases are a match to TRBD1. The V gene end was trimmed by 0 bases and the J gene end by 2 bases; junction bases not matched to a gene: 6. The CDR3 contains 16 residues. Looked up from germline, CDR1 is LNHNV and CDR2 is YYDKDF (reference sequence). The CDR3 region is CATSRDLRQGNTEAFF. In DNA, the CDR3 is TGTGCCACCAGCAGAGATTTGCGACAGGGTAACACTGAAGCTTTCTTT.

The chain links TRBV7-2 to TRBJ2-7, with a tentative D call TRBD1 (5 bases). Trimming stripped 1 base from V and 2 bases from J, with 9 bases between. CDR1 and CDR2 (germline): SGHTA, FQGNSA. The CDR3 extends over 14 amino acids. Here the CDR3 DNA reads TGTGCCAGCAGCTTAGTCCAGGGAACCTACGAGCAGTACTTC. It codes for CASSLVQGTYEQYF.

The rearrangement uses TRBV23-1 and TRBJ1-5; TRBD1 is a possible D gene (5 bases). TRBV23-1 is assigned to the ORF class and has an uncertain function. Deletions cut 6 bases from V and 8 bases from J, with 17 bases between. The CDR3 runs to 14 residues. CDR3 in amino acids: CASSRTGRSKPQHF. The CDR3 DNA follows: TGCGCCAGCAGCCGAACAGGAAGGAGCAAGCCCCAGCATTTT.

The genes are TRBV15 and TRBJ1-5; a possible D gene is TRBD1 (5 bases). V was shortened by 5 bases and J by 2 bases, with 13 bases between the two germline ends. CDR3 length: 15 amino acids. The germline gives CDR1 LNHNV, CDR2 YYDKDF (reference sequence). The CDR3 nucleotides read TGTGCCACCAGCCGCGGGGGTATGGGCAATCAGCCCCAGCATTTT. Amino acids: CATSRGGMGNQPQHF.

This clone was seen only a few times. The rearrangement links TRBV19 to TRBJ1-2; D is perhaps TRBD1 (6 bases). The CDR3 contains 15 residues. CDR1 is LNHDA and CDR2 is SQIVND in the germline V gene (reference sequence). Trimming pared 1 base from V and 2 bases from J, leaving 11 bases between. CDR3: CASSIAYTGNYGYTF. The CDR3 coding sequence is TGTGCCAGTAGTATAGCCTACACAGGGAACTATGGCTACACCTTC. Using reference TRBV19 and TRBJ1-2 for the parts outside the CDR3, the full variable domain is DGGITQSPKYLFRKEGQNVTLSCEQNLNHDAMYWYRQDPGQGLRLIYYSQIVNDFQKGDIAEGYSVSREKKESFPLTVTSAQKNPTAFYLCASSIAYTGNYGYTFGSGTRLTVV.

V gene TRBV28 combines with J gene TRBJ2-7; 9 nucleotides align to TRBD1. The CDR3 contains 16 residues. In germline, CDR1 is MDHEN, CDR2 SYDVKM. V lost 5 bases to trimming and J lost 5 bases; unmatched junction nucleotides: 13. CDR3 region: CASSPPDRGVGHEQYF. In nucleotides, the CDR3 is TGTGCCAGCAGTCCCCCGGACAGGGGAGTAGGTCACGAGCAGTACTTC.

The CDR3 DNA follows: TGTGCCAGCAGCTTGTCTTCGGCAGGGGGTTCGTACAATGAGCAGTTCTTC. Protein product: CASSLSSAGGSYNEQFF. V gene TRBV5-8 combines with J gene TRBJ2-1, with 7 bases lining up with TRBD1. The CDR3 is made up of 17 amino acids. Germline assignment: CDR1 SGHTS and CDR2 YDEGEE. V shed 1 base and J 4 bases; nucleotides not matched to a gene: 11.

This rearrangement joins TRBV5-6 to TRBJ2-2; 7 bases fit TRBD1. Per the germline V gene, CDR1 is SGHDT and CDR2 is YYEEEE. V was pared by 2 bases and J by 1 base, with 8 bases of the junction left unmatched. The CDR3 is 17 amino acids. CDR3 residues: CASSFLSGTVNTGELFF. In DNA form, the CDR3 reads TGTGCCAGCAGCTTTCTGTCCGGGACAGTGAACACCGGGGAGCTGTTTTTT.

The rearrangement joins TRBV7-2 to TRBJ1-4; D gene ambiguous. This CDR3 spans 14 amino acids. Trimming pared 3 bases from V and 0 bases from J, leaving 5 bases between. The germline V gene has CDR1 SGHTA and CDR2 FQGNSA. CDR3 nucleotides: TGTGCCAGCAGCTTTGAGGCAACTAATGAAAAACTGTTTTTT. Amino acids: CASSFEATNEKLFF.

The chain joins TRBV28 to TRBJ2-7, with 7 nucleotides matching TRBD2. With V trimmed by 5 bases and J by 0 bases, 7 bases remained unmatched. Germline CDR1 reads MDHEN; CDR2 reads SYDVKM. The CDR3 covers 15 residues. Written as DNA, the CDR3 is TGTGCCAGCAGTGCCAGCGGGGCCCTCTCCTACGAGCAGTACTTC. The encoded protein is CASSASGALSYEQYF.

The chain carries TRBV5-6 and TRBJ1-1; 7 bases fit TRBD1. The trim removed 0 bases at V and 4 bases at J, leaving 3 bases unmatched. CDR3 length equals 14 residues. Germline CDR1 SGHDT, CDR2 YYEEEE. Here the CDR3 reads CASSLGPGGTEAFF. Here the CDR3 DNA reads TGTGCCAGCAGCTTGGGGCCAGGGGGCACTGAAGCTTTCTTT.

The chain uses TRBV9 and TRBJ2-3; D possibly corresponds to TRBD2 (5 bases). This CDR3 is 15 amino acids long. Per the germline V gene, CDR1 is SGDLS and CDR2 is YYNGEE. V lost 0 bases and J lost 3, with 11 bases in between. The CDR3 is CASSVDSGKTDTQYF. The CDR3 coding sequence is TGTGCCAGCAGCGTAGATTCGGGAAAAACAGATACGCAGTATTTT.

The V and J genes are TRBV30 and TRBJ2-3; weak D call: TRBD1 (5 bases). V was clipped by 0 bases and J by 9 bases, with 13 bases between them. This CDR3 has 13 residues. In germline, CDR1 is GTSNPN, CDR2 SVGIG (reference sequence). In DNA, the CDR3 is TGTGCCTGGAGTGTATCAGCCTCAGGGACGCAGTATTTT. Protein: CAWSVSASGTQYF.

The chain combines TRBV15 with TRBJ2-5; TRBD1 agrees at 11 bases. V dropped 1 base and J dropped 4; count of bases not matched to a gene: 2. The CDR3 runs to 15 residues. Germline V gene lookup returns CDR1 LNHNV and CDR2 YYDKDF (reference sequence). In DNA, the CDR3 is TGTGCCACCAGCAGAGGGGACAGGGGGTTAGAGACCCAGTACTTC. Translation gives CATSRGDRGLETQYF.

V and J are TRBV28 and TRBJ1-5; TRBD1 agrees at 7 bases. Germline CDR1 is MDHEN and CDR2 is SYDVKM. The CDR3 has 18 residues. V was clipped by 3 bases and J by 0 bases; unmatched bases: 11. The CDR3 DNA is TGTGCCAGCAGTTTTGGTCTACAGGGGCCATATAGCAATCAGCCCCAGCATTTT. It specifies CASSFGLQGPYSNQPQHF.

The V gene is TRBV7-9, the J gene TRBJ2-1; D ambiguous. The V and J ends lost 4 bases and 1 base respectively, with 8 bases between them. CDR3 length equals 14 residues. Per germline, CDR1 SEHNR and CDR2 FQNEAQ (reference sequence). The CDR3 DNA sequence: TGTGCCAGCAGCTCCCAGTTGTCCTACAATGAGCAGTTCTTC. This sequence encodes CASSSQLSYNEQFF.

The gene calls are TRBV7-2 and TRBJ1-5, with TRBD1 matching 10 bases. Trimming took 4 bases from V and 5 from J; bases not matched to a gene: 2. There are 14 residues in the CDR3. The germline CDR1 and CDR2 sequences are SGHTA and FQGNSA. CDR3 sequence reads: CASSSTGGDQPQHF. The CDR3 nucleotides are TGTGCCAGCAGCTCGACAGGGGGCGATCAGCCCCAGCATTTT. The complete variable domain, with remaining parts taken from reference TRBV7-2 and TRBJ1-5, reads GAGVSQSPSNKVTEKGKDVELRCDPISGHTALYWYRQSLGQGLEFLIYFQGNSAPDKSGLPSDRFSAERTGGSVSTLTIQRTQQEDSAVYLCASSSTGGDQPQHFGDGTRLSIL.

V gene TRBV6-1 combines with J gene TRBJ2-1; maybe TRBD1 (7 bases). This CDR3 comprises 16 residues. Per the germline V gene, CDR1 is MNHNS and CDR2 is SASEGT. V lost 1 base to trimming and J lost 10 bases, with 20 bases between them. CDR3 protein: CASSEGGGGVIGEQFF. Here the CDR3 DNA reads TGTGCCAGCAGTGAAGGCGGAGGGGGCGTAATAGGAGAGCAGTTCTTC.

This chain joins TRBV7-6 and TRBJ1-5, with D tentatively TRBD1 (6 bases). This CDR3 is 15 amino acids long. The germline V gene encodes CDR1 SGHVS and CDR2 FNYEAQ. The V end was cut by 1 base, the J end by 6 bases, with 13 bases between. Written as DNA, the CDR3 is TGTGCCAGCAGCTTAGGAAGGGGGATGAGTCAGCCCCAGCATTTT. Protein product: CASSLGRGMSQPQHF.

This rearrangement joins TRBV19 to TRBJ2-1; 7 nucleotides agree with TRBD2. J gave up 6 bases and V 3 bases, and 5 bases lay outside the gene matches. Looked up from germline, CDR1 is LNHDA and CDR2 is SQIVND (reference sequence). This CDR3 comprises 14 residues. The CDR3 is CASSMVAGVNEQFF. CDR3 bases: TGTGCCAGTAGTATGGTGGCGGGAGTCAATGAGCAGTTCTTC.

The chain links TRBV7-3 to TRBJ2-7; 9 positions match TRBD2. The germline V gene encodes CDR1 SGHTA and CDR2 FQGTGA. This CDR3 region has 16 residues. The V and J ends lost 1 base and 4 bases, in that order; junction bases with no gene match: 8. The CDR3 loop reads CASSLKVSGRTYEQYF. Written as DNA, the CDR3 is TGTGCCAGCAGCTTAAAGGTTAGCGGGAGAACGTACGAGCAGTACTTC.

V and J are TRBV27 and TRBJ2-4, with 8 bases fitting TRBD1. The CDR3 totals 15 residues. Germline CDR1 is MNHEY and CDR2 is SMNVEV (reference sequence). J gave up 3 bases and V 7 bases, and 8 bases lay outside the gene matches. The CDR3 loop is CASNQTGVVKNIQYF. The CDR3 region has the DNA TGTGCCAGCAATCAGACAGGGGTGGTCAAAAACATTCAGTACTTC.

The V gene is TRBV2, the J gene TRBJ2-5, with 10 bases identical to TRBD2. CDR3 length: 14 amino acids. The V segment lost 6 bases and the J segment 4 bases; nucleotides outside the gene matches: 5. Germline CDR1 reads SNHLY; CDR2 reads FYNNEI. The CDR3 DNA reads TGTGCCAGCAGACCAGCGGGGGGGACAGAGACCCAGTACTTC. Protein: CASRPAGGTETQYF.